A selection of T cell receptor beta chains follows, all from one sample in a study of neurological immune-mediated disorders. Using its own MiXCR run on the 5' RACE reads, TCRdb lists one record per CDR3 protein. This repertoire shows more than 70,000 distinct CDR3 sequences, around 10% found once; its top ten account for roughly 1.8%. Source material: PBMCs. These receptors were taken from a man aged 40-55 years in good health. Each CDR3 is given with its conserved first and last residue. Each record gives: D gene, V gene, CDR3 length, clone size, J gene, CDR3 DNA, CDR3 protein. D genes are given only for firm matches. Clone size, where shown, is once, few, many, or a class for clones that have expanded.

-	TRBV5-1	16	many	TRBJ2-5	TGCGCCAGCAGCTTGGATGGGCGCGGGATTGGGGAGACCCAGTACTTC	CASSLDGRGIGETQYF
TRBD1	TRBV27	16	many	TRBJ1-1	TGTGCCAGCAGAACTTCAGGGGGGTTCATGAACACTGAAGCTTTCTTT	CASRTSGGFMNTEAFF
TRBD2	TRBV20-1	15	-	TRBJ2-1	TGCAGTGCCATAGATTTAGCGGGAGGGATGAATGAGCAGTTCTTC	CSAIDLAGGMNEQFF
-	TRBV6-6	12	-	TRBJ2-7	TGTGCCAGCAGACCCGACAGCTACGAGCAGTACTTC	CASRPDSYEQYF
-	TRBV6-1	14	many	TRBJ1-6	TGTGCCAGCAGTGAAGCGCCAGCTTATTCACCCCTCCACTTT	CASSEAPAYSPLHF
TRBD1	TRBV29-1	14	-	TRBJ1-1	TGCAGCGTATCAGAGGGGGCGCGGATCACTGAAGCTTTCTTT	CSVSEGARITEAFF
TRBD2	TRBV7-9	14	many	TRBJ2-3	TGTGCCAGCGGCGCTAGCGGGGGCACAGATACGCAGTATTTT	CASGASGGTDTQYF
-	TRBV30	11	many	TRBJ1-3	TGTGCGGCCCGACAGGGAAACACCATATATTTT	CAARQGNTIYF
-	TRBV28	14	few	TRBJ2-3	TGTGCCAGCAGTTTTGCGGGGTACACAGATACGCAGTATTTT	CASSFAGYTDTQYF
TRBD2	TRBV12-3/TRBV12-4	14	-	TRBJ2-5	TGTGCCAGCGGACAGCGGGAGGGCATAAAGACCCAGTACTTC	CASGQREGIKTQYF
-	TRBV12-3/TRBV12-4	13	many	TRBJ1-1	TGTGCCAGCAGTTTACACAGTGGGACTGAAGCTTTCTTT	CASSLHSGTEAFF
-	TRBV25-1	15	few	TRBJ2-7	TGTGCCAGCAGTGAAGGCAATCCACCTTACTACGAGCAGTACTTC	CASSEGNPPYYEQYF
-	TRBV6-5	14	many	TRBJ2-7	TGTGCCAGCAATCTCGGAGCGGGTTCCTACGAGCAGTACTTC	CASNLGAGSYEQYF
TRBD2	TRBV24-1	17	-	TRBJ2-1	TGTGCCACCAGTGGATCGAGCGGGAGGGCGTCCTACAATGAGCAGTTCTTC	CATSGSSGRASYNEQFF
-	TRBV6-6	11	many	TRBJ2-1	TGTGCCAGCAGTACGAACACTGAGCAGTTCTTC	CASSTNTEQFF
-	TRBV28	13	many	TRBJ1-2	TGTGCCAGCAGTCAGGACCGAGACTATGGCTACACCTTC	CASSQDRDYGYTF
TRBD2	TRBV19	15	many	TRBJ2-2	TGTGCCAGTAGCGGGACTAGCGGGAACACCGGGGAGCTGTTTTTT	CASSGTSGNTGELFF
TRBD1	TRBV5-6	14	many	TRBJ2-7	TGTGCCAGCAGCTTGACAGGGGAAAAGAACGAGCAGTACTTC	CASSLTGEKNEQYF
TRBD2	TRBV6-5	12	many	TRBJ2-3	TGTGCCAACCCGACTAGCCAACATACGCAGTATTTT	CANPTSQHTQYF
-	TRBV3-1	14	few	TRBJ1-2	TGTGCCAGCAGCCAAGATATTCAGATTCGGGGCTACACCTTC	CASSQDIQIRGYTF
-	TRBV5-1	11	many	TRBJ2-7	TGCGCCAGCAGCACGAACGGGGAGCAGTACTTC	CASSTNGEQYF
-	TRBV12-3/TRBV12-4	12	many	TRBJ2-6	TGTGCCAGCAGTTTATCGACCAACGTCCTGACTTTC	CASSLSTNVLTF
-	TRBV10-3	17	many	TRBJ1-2	TGTGCCATCAGTAACCTCCTCATGTCGGGGGATAGCTATGGCTACACCTTC	CAISNLLMSGDSYGYTF
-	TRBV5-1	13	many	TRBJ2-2	TGCGCCAGCAGCTTGGTCACCACCGGGGAGCTGTTTTTT	CASSLVTTGELFF
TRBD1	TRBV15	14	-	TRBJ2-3	TGTGCCACCAGCTCCCCAGGGGGCGCAGATACGCAGTATTTT	CATSSPGGADTQYF
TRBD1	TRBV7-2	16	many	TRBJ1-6	TGTGCCAGCAGCTTATATGCCGGGACAGGGAATTCACCCCTCCACTTT	CASSLYAGTGNSPLHF
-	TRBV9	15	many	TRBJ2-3	TGTGCCAGCAGCGTAGGGTGGGGGGGCCCAGATACGCAGTATTTT	CASSVGWGGPDTQYF
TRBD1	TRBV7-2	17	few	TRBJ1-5	TGTGCCAGCAGTTTGAAGGGGGGACAGACATACAATCAGCCCCAGCATTTT	CASSLKGGQTYNQPQHF
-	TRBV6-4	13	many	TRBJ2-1	TGTGCCAGCAGTGACGCGGACAACAATGAGCAGTTCTTC	CASSDADNNEQFF
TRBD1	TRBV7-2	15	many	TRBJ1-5	TGTGCCAGCAGCGTCGATACAGGGGGCGGTCGGCCCCAGCATTTT	CASSVDTGGGRPQHF
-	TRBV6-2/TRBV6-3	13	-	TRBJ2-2	TGTGCCAGCAGCGGACTTCTCACCGGGGAGCTGTTTTTT	CASSGLLTGELFF
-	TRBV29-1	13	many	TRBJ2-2	TGCAGTTCAAGAAAGGGTTCCACCGGGGAGCTGTTTTTT	CSSRKGSTGELFF
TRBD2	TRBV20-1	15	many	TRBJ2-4	TGCAGTGCCATAGTACGGACTAGTCCCAAAAACATTCAGTACTTC	CSAIVRTSPKNIQYF
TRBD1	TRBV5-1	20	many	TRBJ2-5	TGCGCCAGCAGCTTGGTAGAATATTTCGAGGACAGGGGGCTCCAAGAGACCCAGTACTTC	CASSLVEYFEDRGLQETQYF
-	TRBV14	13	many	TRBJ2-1	TGTGCCAGCAGCCCGATAACTGGGGGGTCACCGTTCTTC	CASSPITGGSPFF
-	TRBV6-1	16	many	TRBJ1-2	TGTGCCAGCAGTGGGGTCGACAGGACCGCTAACTATGGCTACACCTTC	CASSGVDRTANYGYTF